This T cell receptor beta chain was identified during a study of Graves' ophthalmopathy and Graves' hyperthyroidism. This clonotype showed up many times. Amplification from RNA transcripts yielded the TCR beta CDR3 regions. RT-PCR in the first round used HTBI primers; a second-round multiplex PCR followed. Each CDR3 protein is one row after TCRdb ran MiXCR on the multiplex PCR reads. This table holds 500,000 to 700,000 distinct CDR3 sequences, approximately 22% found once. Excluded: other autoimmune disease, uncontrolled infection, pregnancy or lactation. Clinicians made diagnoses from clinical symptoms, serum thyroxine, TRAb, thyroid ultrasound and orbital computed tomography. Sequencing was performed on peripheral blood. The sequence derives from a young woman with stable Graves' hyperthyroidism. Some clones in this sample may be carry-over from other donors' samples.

The CDR3 reads CSARLDRGSYEQYF. As DNA, the CDR3 is TGCAGTGCTAGACTCGACAGGGGATCATACGAGCAGTACTTC. The chain joins TRBV20-1 to TRBJ2-7; 8 nucleotides align to TRBD1. After removal of 2 bases from V and 4 bases from J, the junction contained 7 bases not matched to a gene. Germline CDR1 reads DFQATT; CDR2 reads SNEGSKA (reference sequence). The CDR3 totals 14 residues.